The entry below gives a single T cell receptor beta chain sequence along with its context. Each gene name is a mouse one. The CDR3 goes on 1 residue after the read ends, and that part is filled in from the germline J gene. The record originates from a study of tissue T cells after allogeneic stem cell transplantation. This table comes from immunoSEQ multiplex PCR, and its TCRdb copy is limited to in-frame clones, with some not included. The data contain several thousand clones, less than 60% of them singletons. The time point was: mouse harvest day 7 after allogeneic transplant. Tail vein injection delivered 10^7 T-cell-depleted bone marrow cells and 10^6 splenic CD5+ T cells. Germline V gene data show CDR1 as SGHLS and CDR2 as HYDKME. V was clipped by 4 bases and J by 0 bases, with 11 bases between them. The CDR3 totals 14 residues.

The J gene is TRBJ1-1, the V gene TRBV12-2; D gene ambiguous. The TCR sequence derives from a female BALB/c mouse given C57BL/6 T cells with graft-versus-host disease after an allogeneic hematopoietic cell transplant. Source material: gut tissue. The CDR3 reads CASSLHSANTEVFF. The DNA read from the CDR3 is TGTGCCAGCTCCCTCCACAGTGCAAACACAGAAGTCTTC.